These 27 T cell receptor beta chains share one sample of origin, sequenced in a study of cytomegalovirus exposure and HLA in healthy donors. The PCR had 60 Vbeta and 13 Jbeta primers. The method was immunoSEQ multiplex PCR; TCRdb's version includes in-frame clones alone and lacks a portion of them. The sample yields 200,000 to 250,000 clones, 75% seen once. Sequences were obtained from PBMCs. The receptor set was obtained from a woman aged 25 to 45 in good health and CMV-seronegative.

V and J are TRBV7-3 and TRBJ2-1; 7 bases align to TRBD1. J was trimmed by 9 bases and V by 4 bases; bases with no gene match: 6. This CDR3 is 13 amino acids long. Germline V lookup: CDR1 SGHTA, CDR2 FQGTGA. CDR3 DNA sequence: TGTGCCAGCAGCTCCCAGGGGGAAGGTGAGCAGTTCTTC. Translated: CASSSQGEGEQFF. The entire variable domain, with the rest obtained from reference TRBV7-3 and TRBJ2-1, is as follows: GAGVSQTPSNKVTEKGKYVELRCDPISGHTALYWYRQSLGQGPEFLIYFQGTGAADDSGLPNDRFFAVRPEGSVSTLKIQRTERGDSAVYLCASSSQGEGEQFFGPGTRLTVL.

Written as DNA, the CDR3 is TGTGCCAGTAGTGTCAGCGGGAGGGGCCGCTCCTACAATGAGCAGTTCTTC. Its protein is CASSVSGRGRSYNEQFF. This chain uses TRBV19 with TRBJ2-1, with 10 positions matching TRBD2. Germline V lookup: CDR1 LNHDA, CDR2 SQIVND (reference sequence). V gave up 5 bases and J gave up 0 bases; unmatched junction bases: 7. The CDR3 has 17 residues. Variable domain in full (rest from reference TRBV19 and TRBJ2-1): DGGITQSPKYLFRKEGQNVTLSCEQNLNHDAMYWYRQDPGQGLRLIYYSQIVNDFQKGDIAEGYSVSREKKESFPLTVTSAQKNPTAFYLCASSVSGRGRSYNEQFFGPGTRLTVL.

A word on this clone: At one end the junction does not follow the germline gene, possibly because of a read error. V and J are TRBV7-9 and TRBJ2-7; 7 bases line up with TRBD1. This CDR3 has 12 residues. Germline V lookup: CDR1 SEHNR, CDR2 FQNEAQ (reference sequence). The CDR3 region is CSSSLQGKEQYF. The CDR3 DNA reads TGTTCCAGCAGCTTACAGGGGAAGGAGCAGTACTTC.

The chain is built from TRBV7-2 and TRBJ2-7; a weak D match, TRBD1 (6 bases). The CDR3 extends over 17 amino acids. CDR1 SGHTA and CDR2 FQGNSA come from the germline V gene. The V end was cut by 4 bases, the J end by 2 bases, with 21 bases between. CDR3 region: CASSSEPPGQFTYEQYF. As DNA, the CDR3 is TGTGCCAGCAGCTCCGAGCCGCCCGGACAGTTCACCTACGAGCAGTACTTC. The full variable domain, with the rest looked up from reference TRBV7-2 and TRBJ2-7, is GAGVSQSPSNKVTEKGKDVELRCDPISGHTALYWYRQSLGQGLEFLIYFQGNSAPDKSGLPSDRFSAERTGGSVSTLTIQRTQQEDSAVYLCASSSEPPGQFTYEQYFGPGTRLTVT.

The chain links TRBV6-5 to TRBJ2-3; the D gene is possibly TRBD2 (6 bases). The CDR3 is 15 residues long. CDR1 and CDR2 (germline): MNHEY, SVGAGI. Trimming cost V 2 bases and J 5 bases, with 14 bases left between them. The CDR3 sequence: CASSYLGLQRDTQYF. The CDR3, as DNA: TGTGCCAGCAGTTACCTGGGACTCCAACGAGATACGCAGTATTTT.

The table lists this clone with a count of one. The chain employs TRBV19 and TRBJ1-1; 11 bases agree with TRBD1. The V and J ends lost 6 bases and 6 bases, in that order; junction bases with no gene match: 6. In germline, CDR1 is LNHDA, CDR2 SQIVND (reference sequence). The CDR3 totals 14 residues. As DNA, the CDR3 is TGTGCCAGTAGGCTCCGGGACAGGGGGGCTGAAGCTTTCTTT. Translation gives CASRLRDRGAEAFF.

The table lists this clone with a few counts. V gene TRBV5-1 combines with J gene TRBJ1-1; 8 nucleotides agree with TRBD1. The CDR3 has 16 residues. Germline V lookup: CDR1 SGHRS, CDR2 YFSETQ. The junction had 5 bases not matched to a gene; V was cut back by 0 bases and J by 1 base. The CDR3 region is CASSLVQGARNTEAFF. CDR3 bases: TGCGCCAGCAGCTTGGTCCAGGGGGCGAGGAACACTGAAGCTTTCTTT.

This clone showed up just a few times. J is TRBJ1-5 and V is TRBV6-1, with D maybe TRBD1 (6 bases). Germline CDR1 reads MNHNS; CDR2 reads SASEGT. V lost 1 base, J lost 1 base, and 14 bases lay in between. CDR3 length: 17 amino acids. The CDR3 DNA reads as TGTGCCAGCAGTGAAGTTGGGGGGGGGCCCAGCAATCAGCCCCAGCATTTT. This encodes CASSEVGGGPSNQPQHF.

As to this clone: The junction and the germline gene differ at one end; a read error may be behind it. The chain uses TRBV30 and TRBJ1-5, with D possibly being TRBD1 (6 bases). Germline V lookup: CDR1 GTSNPN, CDR2 SVGIG (reference sequence). The CDR3 is made up of 13 amino acids. The CDR3, as DNA: TGTGCCTGGGGCGTAGGGGGAGATCAGGCCCAGCATTTT. This codes for CAWGVGGDQAQHF.

The gene calls are TRBV27 and TRBJ2-7; 8 bases line up with TRBD2. From germline, CDR1 is MNHEY and CDR2 SMNVEV (reference sequence). The J segment lost 0 bases and the V segment lost 6 bases, leaving 7 bases of the junction unmatched. The CDR3 spans 15 residues. The CDR3 protein is CASSPGGASSYEQYF. The CDR3, as DNA: TGTGCCAGCAGCCCCGGGGGGGCCAGCTCCTACGAGCAGTACTTC.

The chain has TRBV9 and TRBJ2-5, with 7 bases that match TRBD1. CDR1 and CDR2 (germline): SGDLS, YYNGEE. V lost 0 bases and J lost 1; bases outside the gene matches: 6. The CDR3 consists of 16 residues. The CDR3 sequence: CASSVGWDRSQETQYF. The CDR3 nucleotides read TGTGCCAGCAGCGTAGGCTGGGACAGAAGCCAAGAGACCCAGTACTTC.

The chain combines TRBV9 with TRBJ2-1, with D maybe TRBD2 (5 bases). The germline CDR1 and CDR2 sequences are SGDLS and YYNGEE. Between the trimmed V and J ends, which lost 0 bases and 5 bases, there was a span of 9 bases. The CDR3 runs 14 residues. This CDR3 reads CASSVGTPHNEQFF. Written as DNA, the CDR3 is TGTGCCAGCAGCGTAGGGACTCCTCACAATGAGCAGTTCTTC.

This clone was seen only a few times. The V gene is TRBV7-6, the J gene TRBJ2-3; 8 bases map to TRBD2. Germline V gives CDR1 SGHVS, CDR2 FNYEAQ. With V trimmed by 2 bases and J by 4 bases, 5 bases remained unmatched. The CDR3 runs 15 residues. The CDR3 sequence: CASSLWAGGPDTQYF. DNA of the CDR3: TGTGCCAGCAGCTTATGGGCGGGGGGACCAGATACGCAGTATTTT.

The chain has TRBV27 and TRBJ2-5; 12 bases align to TRBD1. This CDR3 has 16 amino acids. V shed 2 bases and J 4 bases; nucleotides not matched to a gene: 5. Germline-derived CDR1 and CDR2 are MNHEY and SMNVEV (reference sequence). The CDR3 loop is CASSLTGTGGLETQYF. The CDR3 region has the DNA TGTGCCAGCAGTTTAACCGGGACAGGGGGCCTAGAGACCCAGTACTTC.

This chain uses TRBV9 with TRBJ1-3; 9 bases match TRBD1. Germline CDR1 is SGDLS and CDR2 is YYNGEE. The CDR3 has 15 amino acids. V lost 3 bases to trimming and J lost 4 bases; unmatched junction nucleotides: 5. CDR3: CASSARTGEGNTIYF. Written as DNA, the CDR3 is TGTGCCAGCAGCGCCAGGACAGGGGAAGGAAACACCATATATTTT.

This clone came up once. V and J are TRBV5-6 and TRBJ2-1, with TRBD1 matching over 10 bases. Trimming removed 1 base from V and 15 bases from J; junction bases left unmatched: 7. Germline lookup yields CDR1 SGHDT and CDR2 YYEEEE. This CDR3 contains 13 residues. This CDR3 is CASSLTPGQGLFF. The CDR3 DNA reads TGTGCCAGCAGCTTGACTCCGGGACAGGGGTTGTTCTTC.

The genes are TRBV27 and TRBJ1-5; D is perhaps TRBD1 (5 bases). This CDR3 has 15 amino acids. Germline V CDR1 and CDR2: MNHEY, SMNVEV (reference sequence). Trimming removed 7 bases from V and 2 bases from J, with 15 bases in between. As DNA, the CDR3 is TGTGCCAGCACCTTTGGCGGGGGTCGCAATCAGCCCCAGCATTTT. Translation gives CASTFGGGRNQPQHF.

The sample holds many counts of this clone. The rearrangement uses TRBV6-1 and TRBJ2-5; maybe TRBD2 (6 bases). The CDR3 is 13 residues long. The germline V and J ends were trimmed by 6 bases and 2 bases, with 10 bases remaining between them. Germline CDR1 is MNHNS and CDR2 is SASEGT. CDR3 in amino acids: CASRTGVQETQYF. In nucleotides, the CDR3 is TGTGCCAGCAGGACGGGAGTGCAAGAGACCCAGTACTTC.

The gene calls are TRBV14 and TRBJ2-2; 7 positions agree with TRBD2. Germline V gene lookup returns CDR1 SGHDN and CDR2 FVKESK. V gave up 4 bases and J gave up 4 bases; unmatched junction bases: 6. The CDR3 has 15 residues. The CDR3 reads CASSPRIAGTGELFF. The CDR3, as DNA: TGTGCCAGCAGCCCTCGTATAGCGGGCACCGGGGAGCTGTTTTTT.

The rearrangement uses TRBV5-1 and TRBJ1-1; possible D gene TRBD1, 5 bases. Trimming stripped 4 bases from V and 1 base from J, with 17 bases between. The CDR3 runs 16 residues. The V gene's germline CDR1 is SGHRS and CDR2 YFSETQ. CDR3 protein: CASSLHEGEGNTEAFF. The CDR3 DNA reads as TGCGCCAGCAGCCTCCACGAAGGGGAGGGGAACACTGAAGCTTTCTTT.

The rearrangement uses TRBV10-3 and TRBJ2-5; 14 nucleotides match TRBD2. V gave up 0 bases and J gave up 1 base; unmatched junction bases: 4. This CDR3 is 18 amino acids long. In germline, CDR1 is ENHRY, CDR2 SYGVKD. The CDR3 protein is CAISESRLAGGLQETQYF. DNA for the CDR3: TGTGCCATCAGTGAGTCGAGACTAGCGGGGGGGCTCCAAGAGACCCAGTACTTC.

V is TRBV7-9 and J is TRBJ2-7, with 10 bases fitting TRBD1. V lost 5 bases to trimming and J lost 3 bases; unmatched junction nucleotides: 4. The germline CDR1 and CDR2 sequences are SEHNR and FQNEAQ (reference sequence). The CDR3 length is 14 residues. The DNA for the CDR3 is TGTGCCAGCAGCCCGGACAGGGGGGTCTACGAGCAGTACTTC. It is translated as CASSPDRGVYEQYF.

Written as DNA, the CDR3 is TGTGCCAGCAGTTTATCCTTGGGGACTAGCCCTGCCAATGAGCAGTTCTTC. Encoded protein: CASSLSLGTSPANEQFF. This sequence joins TRBV27 and TRBJ2-1; 9 bases fit TRBD2. This CDR3 is 17 amino acids long. The V and J ends lost 0 bases and 6 bases, in that order; junction bases with no gene match: 9. Germline loops: CDR1 MNHEY, CDR2 SMNVEV (reference sequence).

The rearrangement links TRBV28 to TRBJ2-6; D is uncertain. Trimming removed 5 bases from V and 0 bases from J, with 8 bases in between. The CDR3 covers 15 residues. Germline V lookup: CDR1 MDHEN, CDR2 SYDVKM. CDR3 sequence: CASSRHSSGANVLTF. CDR3 coding DNA: TGTGCCAGCAGTCGCCACAGCTCTGGGGCCAACGTCCTGACTTTC.

Here the CDR3 reads CASRQGLAKNIQYF. The CDR3, as DNA: TGTGCCAGCCGACAGGGGTTAGCCAAAAACATTCAGTACTTC. The chain is built from TRBV6-5 and TRBJ2-4, with 8 nucleotides matching TRBD1. CDR3 length: 14 amino acids. V trimming: 8 bases; J trimming: 0 bases; junction bases outside the gene matches: 3. The germline V gene has CDR1 MNHEY and CDR2 SVGAGI.

A few counts support this clone. CDR3 region: CASRPGQGENKKLFF. CDR3 bases: TGTGCCAGCAGACCTGGACAGGGGGAGAACAAAAAACTGTTTTTT. The chain has TRBV6-6 and TRBJ1-4; 10 bases match TRBD1. Losses at the gene ends were 6 bases for V and 9 bases for J; bases not matched to a gene: 10. The CDR3 runs 15 residues. The germline CDR1 and CDR2 sequences are MNHNY and SVGAGI (reference sequence).

The chain recombines TRBV29-1 with TRBJ2-7; 7 bases match TRBD2. The germline V gene encodes CDR1 SQVTM and CDR2 ANQGSEA. With 2 bases clipped from V and 3 bases from J, the junction kept 7 bases outside the gene matches. The CDR3 sequence is 14 residues long. In DNA, the CDR3 is TGCAGCGTTGAATTGGTCAGGGAGGGCTACGAGCAGTACTTC. Translated: CSVELVREGYEQYF.